This TCR beta chain was recovered during a study of T cells in narcolepsy. Background on the study: Patients with NT1 or NT2 and healthy control donors were enrolled.

General study results and limits: Same-patient CSF and blood CD4+ T cell clonotypes included HCRT-specific and TRIB2-specific autoreactive ones.

With respect to this clone: The antigen is not known.

The germline V gene has CDR1 SNHLY and CDR2 FYNNEI. The CDR3 has 17 residues. V was cut by 2 bases and J by 3 bases, with 17 bases left in between. Using immunoSEQ multiplex PCR, the repertoire was profiled, and TCRdb retains in-frame clones only, with some absent. The sample yields roughly 40,000 clones, 70% to 90% seen once. The chain combines TRBV2 with TRBJ1-3, with TRBD1 as a possible D gene (5 bases). This receptor was taken from a human donor with narcolepsy. Material for sequencing was CD45RA- memory CD4+ T cells from PBMCs. The CDR3 sequence is CASSESRGVNYGNTIYF. The DNA for the CDR3 is TGTGCCAGCAGTGAAAGTCGGGGGGTAAACTATGGAAACACCATATATTTT.